These 5 T cell receptor beta chains originate from one sample sequenced in a study of blood T cell repertoires in COVID-19. Data came from immunoSEQ multiplex PCR; TCRdb stores just in-frame clones and leaves some out. Seen here are tens of thousands of clones, about 88% observed once, and the top ten hold about 2.7%. Sequencing was done on a sample of peripheral blood. These receptors were taken from a woman of 80 years or more with acute or convalescent COVID-19.

The chain recombines TRBV20-1 with TRBJ2-5; 7 nucleotides line up with TRBD2. This CDR3 comprises 14 residues. After removal of 3 bases from V and 7 bases from J, the junction contained 11 bases not matched to a gene. The germline gives CDR1 DFQATT, CDR2 SNEGSKA (reference sequence). The CDR3 protein is CSASELAVGGTQYF. The CDR3 DNA sequence: TGCAGTGCTAGTGAGCTAGCGGTGGGCGGGACCCAGTACTTC.

This clone was picked up one time. The V gene is TRBV19, the J gene TRBJ1-2; a weak D match, TRBD1 (5 bases). The CDR3 contains 14 residues. The V end was cut by 4 bases, the J end by 7 bases, with 16 bases between. The germline gives CDR1 LNHDA, CDR2 SQIVND (reference sequence). CDR3 sequence reads: CASSNPAGLGGYTF. CDR3 sequence (DNA): TGTGCCAGTAGTAACCCCGCAGGGTTAGGTGGCTACACCTTC.

The chain combines TRBV7-2 with TRBJ2-1, with 9 bases identical to TRBD2. J gave up 13 bases and V 6 bases, and 7 bases lay outside the gene matches. Per the germline V gene, CDR1 is SGHTA and CDR2 is FQGNSA. The CDR3 runs to 12 residues. The CDR3 sequence is CASSLSGTSQFF. The CDR3 bases are TGTGCCAGCAGTTTGTCGGGGACTAGCCAGTTCTTC. The whole variable domain, filled in from reference TRBV7-2 and TRBJ2-1, reads GAGVSQSPSNKVTEKGKDVELRCDPISGHTALYWYRQSLGQGLEFLIYFQGNSAPDKSGLPSDRFSAERTGGSVSTLTIQRTQQEDSAVYLCASSLSGTSQFFGPGTRLTVL.

V and J are TRBV30 and TRBJ1-2, with no clear D. Trimming cost V 5 bases and J 9 bases, with 13 bases left between them. The germline V gene has CDR1 GTSNPN and CDR2 SVGIG (reference sequence). The CDR3 has 11 amino acids. The CDR3 DNA is TGTGCCTGGCGTTCGCGGGGTAGCTACACCTTC. Protein sequence: CAWRSRGSYTF.

The rearrangement uses TRBV7-9 and TRBJ2-3, with D possibly matching TRBD1 (5 bases). Trimming removed 1 base from V and 2 bases from J, with 10 bases in between. Germline CDR1 reads SEHNR; CDR2 reads FQNEAQ (reference sequence). CDR3 length equals 15 residues. The DNA of the CDR3 is TGTGCCAGCAGCTTAGAGCAGGGCTTCACAGATACGCAGTATTTT. Translated: CASSLEQGFTDTQYF.